A single sample gave rise to the 31 T cell receptor beta chains below, sequenced in a study of identical twins. TCRdb reprocessed the 5' RACE reads via MiXCR and lists one record per CDR3 protein. The table lists approximately 500,000 distinct CDR3 sequences, 13% to 15% of them singletons, with around 0.4% in the top ten. This sample was also put to use in a study of yellow fever vaccine responses in identical twins.

Sample: CD4+ T cells sorted from blood. Every receptor here comes from a woman younger than 30 in good health.

Only a few counts were recorded for this clonotype. V gene TRBV12-3 or TRBV12-4 combines with J gene TRBJ1-5, with TRBD1 identical over 9 bases. The CDR3 has 13 amino acids. V lost 7 bases to trimming and J lost 7 bases; unmatched junction nucleotides: 5. The CDR3 loop is CASKTGGEQPQHF. In DNA form, the CDR3 reads TGTGCCAGCAAGACAGGGGGTGAGCAGCCCCAGCATTTT.

The gene calls are TRBV12-3 or TRBV12-4 and TRBJ1-2; D is possibly TRBD1 (5 bases). The CDR3 contains 13 residues. Trimming removed 6 bases at V and 7 bases at J, with 15 bases between. The CDR3 sequence is CASSLGRAGGYTF. DNA for the CDR3: TGTGCCAGCAGCCTCGGCAGGGCCGGTGGCTACACCTTC.

The V call is TRBV29-1, the J call TRBJ1-4; the match to TRBD1 covers 10 bases. The V gene's germline CDR1 is SQVTM and CDR2 ANQGSEA. V shed 7 bases and J 6 bases; nucleotides not matched to a gene: 2. The CDR3 runs 12 residues. The CDR3 here is CSGGQGDEKLFF. In DNA form, the CDR3 reads TGCAGCGGCGGACAGGGGGATGAAAAACTGTTTTTT.

This clonotype turned up a few times. The chain has TRBV28 and TRBJ2-1; TRBD1 matches at 7 bases. The CDR3 length is 14 residues. V was pared by 10 bases and J by 4 bases, with 10 bases of the junction left unmatched. Germline CDR1 MDHEN, CDR2 SYDVKM. CDR3 sequence reads: CATLRQGGYNEQFF. CDR3 bases: TGTGCCACCCTGCGACAGGGCGGATACAATGAGCAGTTCTTC.

This chain uses TRBV3-1 with TRBJ1-2; D may be TRBD1 (5 bases). V dropped 6 bases and J dropped 6 bases, with 14 bases sitting between them. The CDR3 loop spans 13 amino acids. Germline V gene data show CDR1 as LGHDT and CDR2 as YNNKEL (reference sequence). CDR3 sequence (DNA): TGTGCCAGCAGAGCAGGGACCGGTCATGGCTACACCTTC. It specifies CASRAGTGHGYTF.

V gene TRBV20-1 combines with J gene TRBJ2-1; tentative D call: TRBD1 (6 bases). CDR1 and CDR2 from the germline V gene are DFQATT and SNEGSKA (reference sequence). Trimming removed 7 bases at V and 7 bases at J, with 17 bases between. This CDR3 spans 13 amino acids. The CDR3 here is CSVQQGTSNEQFF. The DNA for the CDR3 is TGCAGTGTCCAACAGGGAACATCGAATGAGCAGTTCTTC.

In DNA, the CDR3 is TGCAGCGTTGAAGATAATTCTGATCAGCCCCAGCATTTT. Residues: CSVEDNSDQPQHF. The rearrangement uses TRBV29-1 and TRBJ1-5, with no clear D. This CDR3 has 13 residues. Germline assignment: CDR1 SQVTM and CDR2 ANQGSEA. Trimming removed 0 bases at V and 5 bases at J, with 8 bases between.

The chain has TRBV27 and TRBJ2-2, with D perhaps TRBD1 or TRBD2 (5 bases each). The germline V gene encodes CDR1 MNHEY and CDR2 SMNVEV (reference sequence). V gave up 2 bases and J gave up 0 bases, with 10 bases separating them. This CDR3 has 16 residues. CDR3 nucleotides: TGTGCCAGCAGTTTAACAGGACTTGCGAACACCGGGGAGCTGTTTTTT. This sequence encodes CASSLTGLANTGELFF.

This clonotype has ten or more counts. This rearrangement joins TRBV29-1 to TRBJ2-1, with D perhaps TRBD1 (8 bases). Trimming took 4 bases from V and 7 from J, leaving 14 bases between them. This CDR3 has 13 residues. Germline CDR1 is SQVTM and CDR2 is ANQGSEA. The chain's CDR3 is CSVVTQGGNEQFF. The CDR3 DNA sequence: TGCAGCGTTGTGACACAGGGGGGGAATGAGCAGTTCTTC.

The chain employs TRBV11-2 and TRBJ2-4, with D uncertain. The V and J ends lost 6 bases and 0 bases respectively, with 12 bases between them. The length of the CDR3 is 15 residues. Germline values: CDR1 SGHAT, CDR2 FQNNGV. CDR3 protein: CASSLQPQAKNIQYF. The CDR3 nucleotides are TGTGCCAGCAGTTTACAGCCTCAAGCCAAAAACATTCAGTACTTC.

The rearrangement uses TRBV20-1 and TRBJ2-7, with 8 positions matching TRBD1. The CDR3 totals 15 residues. V was pared by 0 bases and J by 4 bases, with 8 bases of the junction left unmatched. Germline V gene lookup returns CDR1 DFQATT and CDR2 SNEGSKA (reference sequence). CDR3 in amino acids: CSARDDRGVIYEQYF. Written as DNA, the CDR3 is TGCAGTGCTAGAGACGACAGGGGCGTCATTTACGAGCAGTACTTC.

This sequence joins TRBV29-1 and TRBJ2-5; tentatively, D is TRBD1 (6 bases). CDR1 is SQVTM and CDR2 is ANQGSEA in the germline V gene. This CDR3 is built from 16 residues. The V and J ends lost 5 bases and 4 bases respectively, with 23 bases between them. CDR3 protein: CSVRDTYRSGRETQYF. In nucleotides, the CDR3 is TGCAGCGTTCGGGACACCTATCGCTCCGGAAGAGAGACCCAGTACTTC.

This clonotype has only a few counts. The chain is built from TRBV5-1 and TRBJ2-3; D is ambiguous. The CDR3 totals 15 residues. The germline CDR1 and CDR2 sequences are SGHRS and YFSETQ. Trimming took 0 bases from V and 6 from J, leaving 14 bases between them. For the CDR3, the DNA is TGCGCCAGCAGCTTGGGACCGCGGACCTCCGATACGCAGTATTTT. Translated, it gives CASSLGPRTSDTQYF.

The V gene is TRBV20-1, the J gene TRBJ1-6; 10 bases match TRBD1. In germline, CDR1 is DFQATT, CDR2 SNEGSKA (reference sequence). This CDR3 is 13 amino acids long. V lost 3 bases, J lost 9 bases, and 2 bases stayed unmatched. The DNA for the CDR3 is TGCAGTGCTAGGGGGACAGGGGTTTCACCCCTCCACTTT. It is translated as CSARGTGVSPLHF.

The chain's CDR3 is CSADRGVGNEQFF. The CDR3 nucleotides read TGCAGTGCCGACCGGGGGGTCGGCAATGAGCAGTTCTTC. The chain links TRBV20-1 to TRBJ2-1; TRBD2 aligns across 7 bases. With V trimmed by 6 bases and J by 6 bases, 8 bases remained unmatched. The germline gives CDR1 DFQATT, CDR2 SNEGSKA (reference sequence). CDR3 size: 13 residues.

The rearrangement links TRBV4-1 to TRBJ2-7; D possibly matches TRBD1 or TRBD2 (5 bases each). Per germline, CDR1 MGHRA and CDR2 YSYEKL. Trimming stripped 2 bases from V and 5 bases from J, with 13 bases between. CDR3 size: 14 residues. This CDR3 is CASSQIQGENEQYV. The CDR3 DNA reads TGCGCCAGCAGCCAAATCCAGGGAGAGAACGAGCAGTACGTC.

This clonotype occurred many times. The V and J genes are TRBV4-1 and TRBJ2-6; D is undetermined. Trimming removed 6 bases at V and 0 bases at J, with 6 bases between. Germline V gene sequence: CDR1 MGHRA, CDR2 YSYEKL. The CDR3 is made up of 14 amino acids. Here the CDR3 DNA reads TGCGCCAGCAGTTGGGACTCTGGGGCCAACGTCCTGACTTTC. Translated, it gives CASSWDSGANVLTF.

The V call is TRBV24-1, the J call TRBJ2-5; D is ambiguous. The V end lost 3 bases, the J end lost 4 bases, and 17 bases lay between the germline ends. CDR3 size: 16 residues. Germline CDR1 and CDR2: KGHDR and SFDVKD. The CDR3 loop reads CATSDKRPGPGETQYF. CDR3 in DNA: TGTGCCACCAGTGATAAGAGACCGGGCCCAGGAGAGACCCAGTACTTC.

The J gene is TRBJ2-4, the V gene TRBV20-1, with D maybe TRBD1 (5 bases). The length of the CDR3 is 15 residues. Germline assignment: CDR1 DFQATT and CDR2 SNEGSKA (reference sequence). V was shortened by 6 bases and J by 7 bases, with 22 bases between the two germline ends. This chain's CDR3 is CSAPSPADTLNIQYF. CDR3 coding DNA: TGCAGTGCACCATCCCCTGCGGACACACTTAACATTCAGTACTTC.

This clonotype came up many times. The chain couples TRBV11-3 to TRBJ2-2; D unclear. CDR1 and CDR2 (germline): SGHNT, YENEEA. V lost 1 base and J 2 bases, leaving 5 bases between the germline ends. The CDR3 runs to 14 residues. CDR3 loop: CASSLVSNTGELFF. The CDR3, as DNA: TGTGCCAGCAGCTTAGTGTCCAACACCGGGGAGCTGTTTTTT. Full variable domain (rest looked up from reference TRBV11-3 and TRBJ2-2): EAGVVQSPRYKIIEKKQPVAFWCNPISGHNTLYWYLQNLGQGPELLIRYENEEAVDDSQLPKDRFSAERLKGVDSTLKIQPAELGDSAVYLCASSLVSNTGELFFGEGSRLTVL.

This clonotype was detected a few times. The chain couples TRBV7-8 to TRBJ2-4; unclear D gene. Trimming cost V 3 bases and J 0 bases, with 15 bases left between them. CDR1 is SGHVS and CDR2 is FQNEAQ in the germline V gene. This CDR3 has 17 residues. CDR3 sequence reads: CASSFITFRLAKNIQYF. In DNA form, the CDR3 reads TGTGCCAGCAGCTTCATAACCTTCCGACTAGCCAAAAACATTCAGTACTTC.

There are a few counts of this clonotype. The chain is built from TRBV6-6 and TRBJ2-7; D call uncertain. The germline CDR1 and CDR2 sequences are MNHNY and SVGAGI (reference sequence). Trimming pared 6 bases from V and 13 bases from J, leaving 7 bases between. The CDR3 is 8 residues long. The CDR3 reads CASSDGYV. The DNA for the CDR3 is TGTGCCAGCAGCGACGGTTACGTC.

This clonotype was found a few times. CDR3 nucleotides: TGCAGCGTTTCCGGGACAGCCAGCTCTGGGGCCAACGTCCTGACTTTC. This encodes CSVSGTASSGANVLTF. This chain connects TRBV29-1 to TRBJ2-6; 7 bases fit TRBD1. The length of the CDR3 is 16 residues. Looked up from germline, CDR1 is SQVTM and CDR2 is ANQGSEA. V was pared by 5 bases and J by 0 bases, with 7 bases of the junction left unmatched.

There are many counts of this clonotype. The V call is TRBV5-1, the J call TRBJ2-1, with 7 bases identical to TRBD1. V was pared by 2 bases and J by 5 bases, with 7 bases of the junction left unmatched. This CDR3 is built from 15 residues. Germline V gene data show CDR1 as SGHRS and CDR2 as YFSETQ. CDR3 in amino acids: CASSFRDSGHNEQFF. The CDR3 region has the DNA TGCGCCAGCAGCTTCCGGGACAGTGGCCACAATGAGCAGTTCTTC. Supplemented by reference TRBV5-1 and TRBJ2-1, the full variable domain reads KAGVTQTPRYLIKTRGQQVTLSCSPISGHRSVSWYQQTPGQGLQFLFEYFSETQRNKGNFPGRFSGRQFSNSRSEMNVSTLELGDSALYLCASSFRDSGHNEQFFGPGTRLTVL.

V gene TRBV10-3 combines with J gene TRBJ2-3; TRBD2 matches at 8 bases. Unmatched junction bases numbered 17, after V lost 8 bases and J lost 4 bases. Germline lookup yields CDR1 ENHRY and CDR2 SYGVKD. CDR3 size: 17 residues. CDR3 protein: CAIGPSSAGGFADTQYF. The CDR3 nucleotides read TGTGCCATCGGGCCTAGCTCGGCGGGAGGTTTCGCAGATACGCAGTATTTT.

Only one count was recorded for this clonotype. The V call is TRBV29-1, the J call TRBJ2-1; D call uncertain. Trimming left V 0 bases short and J 10 bases short, with 7 bases between. Germline-derived CDR1 and CDR2 are SQVTM and ANQGSEA. This CDR3 comprises 11 residues. CDR3 coding DNA: TGCAGCGTTGAAGATCCTGGAGAGCAGTTCTTC. Residues: CSVEDPGEQFF.

This clonotype was counted only a few times. The chain combines TRBV6-1 with TRBJ2-1, with no clear D. Trimming stripped 2 bases from V and 5 bases from J, with 19 bases between. The CDR3 sequence is 17 residues long. Germline V lookup: CDR1 MNHNS, CDR2 SASEGT. CDR3 residues: CASSESFFPGLDNEQFF. Here the CDR3 DNA reads TGTGCCAGCAGTGAATCATTCTTCCCGGGTCTCGACAATGAGCAGTTCTTC.

The chain links TRBV2 to TRBJ2-4, with TRBD2 matching over 9 bases. The CDR3 spans 16 residues. Germline assignment: CDR1 SNHLY and CDR2 FYNNEI. After removal of 4 bases from V and 1 base from J, the junction contained 5 bases not matched to a gene. The CDR3 sequence is CASSALAGTAKNIQYF. CDR3 sequence (DNA): TGTGCCAGCAGTGCCCTAGCGGGAACCGCCAAAAACATTCAGTACTTC.

The chain links TRBV7-2 to TRBJ2-1; D is undetermined. The V and J ends lost 5 bases and 7 bases respectively, with 15 bases between them. There are 14 residues in the CDR3. Germline V gene lookup returns CDR1 SGHTA and CDR2 FQGNSA. CDR3 protein: CASSIPPNQNEQFF. DNA for the CDR3: TGTGCCAGCAGCATCCCGCCCAACCAGAATGAGCAGTTCTTC. Full variable domain (rest looked up from reference TRBV7-2 and TRBJ2-1): GAGVSQSPSNKVTEKGKDVELRCDPISGHTALYWYRQSLGQGLEFLIYFQGNSAPDKSGLPSDRFSAERTGGSVSTLTIQRTQQEDSAVYLCASSIPPNQNEQFFGPGTRLTVL.

This clonotype was seen only a few times. The chain joins TRBV10-1 to TRBJ2-2; D uncertain. CDR1 is WNHNN and CDR2 is SYGVQD in the germline V gene (reference sequence). V was cut by 1 base and J by 4 bases, with 7 bases left in between. The CDR3 has 14 amino acids. The CDR3 DNA sequence: TGCGCCAGCAGTGAGTTACGGACCACCGGGGAGCTGTTTTTT. It translates to CASSELRTTGELFF.

The chain uses TRBV12-3 or TRBV12-4 and TRBJ2-3, with D possibly matching TRBD2 (5 bases). Trimming removed 3 bases from V and 2 bases from J, with 9 bases in between. The length of the CDR3 is 14 residues. As DNA, the CDR3 is TGTGCCAGCAGTTTCCGGGGTCCCACAGATACGCAGTATTTT. This encodes CASSFRGPTDTQYF.